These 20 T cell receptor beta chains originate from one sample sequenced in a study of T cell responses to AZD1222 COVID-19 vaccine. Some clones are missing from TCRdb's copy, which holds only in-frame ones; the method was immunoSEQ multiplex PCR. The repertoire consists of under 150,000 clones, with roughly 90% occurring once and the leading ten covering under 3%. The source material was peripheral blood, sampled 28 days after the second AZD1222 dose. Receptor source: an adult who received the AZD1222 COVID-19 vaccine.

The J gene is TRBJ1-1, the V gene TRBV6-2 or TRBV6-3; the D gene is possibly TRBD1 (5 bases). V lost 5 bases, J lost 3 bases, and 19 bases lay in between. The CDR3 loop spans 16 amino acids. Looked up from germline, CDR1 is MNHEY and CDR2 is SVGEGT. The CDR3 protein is CASSRMGRGLDTEAFF. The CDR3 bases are TGTGCCAGCAGTCGGATGGGGCGCGGGTTAGACACTGAAGCTTTCTTT.

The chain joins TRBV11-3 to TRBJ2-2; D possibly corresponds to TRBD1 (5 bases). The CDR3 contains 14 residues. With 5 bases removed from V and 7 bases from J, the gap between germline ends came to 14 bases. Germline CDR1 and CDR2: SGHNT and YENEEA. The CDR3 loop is CASSPRAGIGELFF. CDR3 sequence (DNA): TGTGCCAGCAGCCCCCGGGCAGGGATCGGGGAGCTGTTTTTT.

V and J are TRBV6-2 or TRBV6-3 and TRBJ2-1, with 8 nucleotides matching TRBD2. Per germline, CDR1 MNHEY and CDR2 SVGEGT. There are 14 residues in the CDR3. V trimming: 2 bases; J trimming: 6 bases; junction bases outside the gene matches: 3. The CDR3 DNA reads TGTGCCAGCAGTTACAGCGGGGGACTCAATGAGCAGTTCTTC. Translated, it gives CASSYSGGLNEQFF.

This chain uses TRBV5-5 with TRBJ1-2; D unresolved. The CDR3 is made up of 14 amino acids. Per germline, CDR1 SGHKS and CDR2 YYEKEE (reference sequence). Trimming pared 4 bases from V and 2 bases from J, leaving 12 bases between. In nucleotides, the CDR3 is TGTGCCAGCAGCATCGTTGACGGGAACTATGGCTACACCTTC. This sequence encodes CASSIVDGNYGYTF.

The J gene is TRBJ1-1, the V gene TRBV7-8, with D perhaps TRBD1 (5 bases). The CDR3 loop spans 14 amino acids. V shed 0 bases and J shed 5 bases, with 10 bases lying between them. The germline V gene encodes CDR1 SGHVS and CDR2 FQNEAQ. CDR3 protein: CASSLAKRGTEAFF. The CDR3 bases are TGTGCCAGCAGCTTAGCAAAGCGGGGGACTGAAGCTTTCTTT.

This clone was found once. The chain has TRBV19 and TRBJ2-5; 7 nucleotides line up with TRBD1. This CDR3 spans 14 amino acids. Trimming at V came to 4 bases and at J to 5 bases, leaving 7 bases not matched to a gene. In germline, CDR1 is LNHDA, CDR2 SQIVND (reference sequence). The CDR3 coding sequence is TGTGCCAGTAGTACGAGGGGGCCTCGGGAGACCCAGTACTTC. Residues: CASSTRGPRETQYF. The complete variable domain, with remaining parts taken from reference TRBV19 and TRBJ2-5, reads DGGITQSPKYLFRKEGQNVTLSCEQNLNHDAMYWYRQDPGQGLRLIYYSQIVNDFQKGDIAEGYSVSREKKESFPLTVTSAQKNPTAFYLCASSTRGPRETQYFGPGTRLLVL.

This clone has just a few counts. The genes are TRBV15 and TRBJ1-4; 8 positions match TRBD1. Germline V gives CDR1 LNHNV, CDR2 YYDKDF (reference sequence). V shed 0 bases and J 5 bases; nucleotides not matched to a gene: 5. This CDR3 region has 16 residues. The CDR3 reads CATSRDQGQGNEKLFF. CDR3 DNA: TGTGCCACCAGCAGAGATCAAGGACAGGGAAATGAAAAACTGTTTTTT.

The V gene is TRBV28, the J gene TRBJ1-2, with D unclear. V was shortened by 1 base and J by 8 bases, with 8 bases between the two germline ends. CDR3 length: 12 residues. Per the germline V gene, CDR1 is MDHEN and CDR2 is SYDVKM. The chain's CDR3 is CASSLLGSGYTF. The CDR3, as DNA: TGTGCCAGCAGTTTATTAGGGTCCGGCTACACCTTC.

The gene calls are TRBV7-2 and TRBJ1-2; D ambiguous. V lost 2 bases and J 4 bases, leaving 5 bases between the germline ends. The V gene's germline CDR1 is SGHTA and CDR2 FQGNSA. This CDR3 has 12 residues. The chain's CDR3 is CASSLFTYGYTF. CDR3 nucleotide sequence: TGTGCCAGCAGCTTATTTACCTATGGCTACACCTTC.

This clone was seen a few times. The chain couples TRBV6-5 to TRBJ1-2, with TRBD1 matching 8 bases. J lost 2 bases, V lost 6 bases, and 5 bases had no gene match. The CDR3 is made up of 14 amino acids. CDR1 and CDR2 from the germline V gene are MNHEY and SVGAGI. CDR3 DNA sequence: TGTGCCAGCAGGAGGACAGGGAGCAACTATGGCTACACCTTC. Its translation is CASRRTGSNYGYTF.

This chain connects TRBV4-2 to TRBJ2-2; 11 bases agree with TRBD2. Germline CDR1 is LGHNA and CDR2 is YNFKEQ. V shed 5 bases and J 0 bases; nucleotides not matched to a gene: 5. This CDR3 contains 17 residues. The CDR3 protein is CASSRLAGTSNTGELFF. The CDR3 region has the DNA TGTGCCAGCAGCAGACTAGCGGGGACTTCGAACACCGGGGAGCTGTTTTTT.

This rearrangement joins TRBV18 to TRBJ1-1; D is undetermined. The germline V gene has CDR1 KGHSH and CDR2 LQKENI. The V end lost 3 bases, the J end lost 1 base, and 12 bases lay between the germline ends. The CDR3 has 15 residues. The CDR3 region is CASSPAAGSNTEAFF. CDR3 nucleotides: TGTGCCAGCTCACCTGCGGCAGGCTCGAACACTGAAGCTTTCTTT. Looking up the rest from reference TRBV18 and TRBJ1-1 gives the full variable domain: NAGVMQNPRHLVRRRGQEARLRCSPMKGHSHVYWYRQLPEEGLKFMVYLQKENIIDESGMPKERFSAEFPKEGPSILRIQQVVRGDSAAYFCASSPAAGSNTEAFFGQGTRLTVV.

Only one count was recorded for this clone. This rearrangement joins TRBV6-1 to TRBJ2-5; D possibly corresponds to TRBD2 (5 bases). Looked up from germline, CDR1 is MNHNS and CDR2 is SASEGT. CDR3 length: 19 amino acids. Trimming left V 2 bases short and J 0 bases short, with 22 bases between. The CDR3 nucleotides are TGTGCCAGCAGTGAATATCAGGTCTCTGGGAAGAGGGACCAAGAGACCCAGTACTTC. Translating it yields CASSEYQVSGKRDQETQYF.

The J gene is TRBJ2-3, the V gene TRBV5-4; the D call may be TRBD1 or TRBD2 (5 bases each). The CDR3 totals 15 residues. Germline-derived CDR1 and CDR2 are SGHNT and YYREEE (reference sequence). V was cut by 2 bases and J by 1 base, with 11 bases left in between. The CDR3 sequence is CASSLGTPGTDTQYF. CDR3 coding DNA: TGTGCCAGCAGCTTAGGGACCCCAGGCACAGATACGCAGTATTTT.

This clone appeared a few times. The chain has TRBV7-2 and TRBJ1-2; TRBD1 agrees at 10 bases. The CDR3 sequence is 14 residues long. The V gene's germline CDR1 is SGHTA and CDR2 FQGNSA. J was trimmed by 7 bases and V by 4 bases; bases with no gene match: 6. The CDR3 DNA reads TGTGCCAGCAGCTCGACAGGGGGCGGAGGTGGCTACACCTTC. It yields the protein CASSSTGGGGGYTF.

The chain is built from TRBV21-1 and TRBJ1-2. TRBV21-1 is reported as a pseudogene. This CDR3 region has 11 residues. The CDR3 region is CASRRFYGYTF. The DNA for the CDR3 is TGTGCCAGCAGAAGGTTCTATGGCTACACCTTC.

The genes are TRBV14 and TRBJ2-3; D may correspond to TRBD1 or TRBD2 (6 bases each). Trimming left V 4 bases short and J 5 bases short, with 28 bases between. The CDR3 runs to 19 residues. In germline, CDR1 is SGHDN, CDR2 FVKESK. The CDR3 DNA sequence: TGTGCCAGCAGCCCCACTGATAGAAGGATGGGGGGCAGGATAGATACGCAGTATTTT. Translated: CASSPTDRRMGGRIDTQYF.

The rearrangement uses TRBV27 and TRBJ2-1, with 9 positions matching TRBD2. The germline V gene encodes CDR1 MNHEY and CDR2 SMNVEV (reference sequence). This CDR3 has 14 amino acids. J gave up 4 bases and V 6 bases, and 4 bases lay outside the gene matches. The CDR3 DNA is TGTGCCAGCAGGGGGACTAGCAAGTACAATGAGCAGTTCTTC. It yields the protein CASRGTSKYNEQFF.

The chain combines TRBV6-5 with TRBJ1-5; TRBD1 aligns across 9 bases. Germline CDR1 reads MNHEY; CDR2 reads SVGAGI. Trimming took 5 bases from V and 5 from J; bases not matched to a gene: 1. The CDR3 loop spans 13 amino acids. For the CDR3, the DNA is TGTGCCAGCAGTCGGGACAGGGATCAGCCCCAGCATTTT. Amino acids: CASSRDRDQPQHF.

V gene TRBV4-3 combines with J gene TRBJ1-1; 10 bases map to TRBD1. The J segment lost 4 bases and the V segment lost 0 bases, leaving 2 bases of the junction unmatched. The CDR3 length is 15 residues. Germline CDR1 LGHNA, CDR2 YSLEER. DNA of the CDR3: TGCGCCAGCAGCCAAGATGACAGGGGGCGCACTGAAGCTTTCTTT. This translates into CASSQDDRGRTEAFF.